These T cell receptor beta chains were read from a single sample in a study of cytomegalovirus exposure and HLA in healthy donors. Method: immunoSEQ multiplex PCR; TCRdb's copy keeps in-frame clones and lacks some. The sample consists of 90,000 to 95,000 clones, roughly 79% of them appearing once. The sequenced material came from PBMCs. Receptors originate from a young man in good health and CMV-seronegative. CDR3s include the opening cysteine and the closing phenylalanine or tryptophan. Each record gives: J gene, D gene, clone size, V gene, CDR3 protein, CDR3 DNA. D genes are given only for firm matches. Rows may omit the clone size; those that give it use once, few, many or a size class.

j_call: TRBJ1-1
d_call: .
clone_size: .
v_call: TRBV29-1
cdr3_aa: CSVGYRDFDTEAFF
cdr3_nt: TGCAGCGTGGGATACAGGGATTTTGACACTGAAGCTTTCTTT

j_call: TRBJ2-6
d_call: .
clone_size: once
v_call: TRBV6-5
cdr3_aa: CASSYGRAGANVLTF
cdr3_nt: TGTGCCAGCAGTTACGGCAGGGCTGGGGCCAACGTCCTGACTTTC

j_call: TRBJ1-1
d_call: TRBD1
clone_size: .
v_call: TRBV27
cdr3_aa: CASSLEAWGQGTRNTEAFF
cdr3_nt: TGTGCCAGCAGTTTAGAGGCCTGGGGACAGGGGACGAGGAACACTGAAGCTTTCTTT

j_call: TRBJ1-1
d_call: .
clone_size: .
v_call: TRBV10-3
cdr3_aa: CAISGIDRNTEAFF
cdr3_nt: TGTGCCATCAGTGGCATTGACAGGAACACTGAAGCTTTCTTT

j_call: TRBJ2-7
d_call: TRBD1
clone_size: .
v_call: TRBV19
cdr3_aa: CASSPGTGAYEQYF
cdr3_nt: TGTGCCAGTAGCCCCGGGACAGGGGCTTACGAGCAGTACTTC

j_call: TRBJ2-2
d_call: TRBD2
clone_size: .
v_call: TRBV28
cdr3_aa: CASSTTSGGIGELFF
cdr3_nt: TGTGCCAGCAGTACAACTAGCGGGGGTATCGGGGAGCTGTTTTTT

j_call: TRBJ1-2
d_call: .
clone_size: .
v_call: TRBV29-1
cdr3_aa: CSAPLQGGVYGYTF
cdr3_nt: TGCAGCGCCCCTCTACAGGGCGGCGTCTATGGCTACACCTTC

j_call: TRBJ1-4
d_call: .
clone_size: .
v_call: TRBV5-1
cdr3_aa: CASSFGQHNEKLFF
cdr3_nt: TGCGCCAGCAGCTTTGGGCAACATAATGAAAAACTGTTTTTT

j_call: TRBJ1-2
d_call: .
clone_size: .
v_call: TRBV5-6
cdr3_aa: CASSSLEGFGYGYTF
cdr3_nt: TGTGCCAGCAGCTCCCTCGAGGGTTTCGGGTATGGCTACACCTTC

j_call: TRBJ1-1
d_call: TRBD1
clone_size: .
v_call: TRBV11-2
cdr3_aa: CASSPRQGFASTEAFF
cdr3_nt: TGTGCCAGCAGCCCTAGACAGGGCTTTGCGAGCACTGAAGCTTTCTTT

j_call: TRBJ1-1
d_call: TRBD1
clone_size: few
v_call: TRBV5-1
cdr3_aa: CASSEPQGNAEAFF
cdr3_nt: TGCGCCAGCAGCGAACCACAGGGGAACGCTGAAGCTTTCTTT

j_call: TRBJ1-4
d_call: .
clone_size: .
v_call: TRBV6-1
cdr3_aa: CASSNRRGNEKLFF
cdr3_nt: TGTGCCAGCAGTAATCGAAGGGGGAATGAAAAACTGTTTTTT

j_call: TRBJ2-5
d_call: .
clone_size: .
v_call: TRBV15
cdr3_aa: CATSRDSGGAGSQYF
cdr3_nt: TGTGCCACCAGCAGAGATTCGGGCGGGGCGGGGTCCCAGTACTTC

j_call: TRBJ2-7
d_call: TRBD1
clone_size: .
v_call: TRBV6-5
cdr3_aa: CASSLRPGQGPYEQYF
cdr3_nt: TGTGCCAGCAGTTTACGCCCGGGACAGGGGCCCTACGAGCAGTACTTC

j_call: TRBJ1-1
d_call: .
clone_size: .
v_call: TRBV19
cdr3_aa: CASKKTQGNTEAFF
cdr3_nt: TGTGCCAGTAAGAAGACACAGGGGAACACTGAAGCTTTCTTT

j_call: TRBJ2-2
d_call: TRBD1
clone_size: once
v_call: TRBV19
cdr3_aa: CASKYGTANTGELFF
cdr3_nt: TGTGCCAGTAAATACGGGACAGCGAACACCGGGGAGCTGTTTTTT

j_call: TRBJ2-2
d_call: TRBD2
clone_size: .
v_call: TRBV2
cdr3_aa: CASHPPGTSGTGTGELFF
cdr3_nt: TGTGCCAGCCACCCCCCGGGGACTAGCGGGACGGGCACCGGGGAGCTGTTTTTT

j_call: TRBJ1-1
d_call: .
clone_size: .
v_call: TRBV28
cdr3_aa: CASAWQVNTEAFF
cdr3_nt: TGTGCCAGCGCTTGGCAGGTGAACACTGAAGCTTTCTTT

j_call: TRBJ1-1
d_call: .
clone_size: .
v_call: TRBV6-5
cdr3_aa: CASSYGRGTEAFF
cdr3_nt: TGTGCCAGCAGTTACGGCAGGGGCACTGAAGCTTTCTTT

j_call: TRBJ1-5
d_call: .
clone_size: .
v_call: TRBV7-2
cdr3_aa: CASSLVFLGGHQPQHF
cdr3_nt: TGTGCCAGCAGCTTAGTCTTTTTGGGAGGGCACCAGCCCCAGCATTTT

j_call: TRBJ2-1
d_call: .
clone_size: .
v_call: TRBV25-1
cdr3_aa: CASSATPYNEQFF
cdr3_nt: TGTGCCAGCAGTGCGACTCCGTACAATGAGCAGTTCTTC

j_call: TRBJ1-3
d_call: TRBD1
clone_size: .
v_call: TRBV10-2
cdr3_aa: CASSDAGQGWDTIYF
cdr3_nt: TGCGCCAGCAGTGATGCCGGACAGGGGTGGGACACCATATATTTT

j_call: TRBJ2-2
d_call: .
clone_size: .
v_call: TRBV29-1
cdr3_aa: CSADGRTGELFF
cdr3_nt: TGCAGCGCGGACGGGAGAACCGGGGAGCTGTTTTTT

j_call: TRBJ1-5
d_call: TRBD1
clone_size: .
v_call: TRBV2
cdr3_aa: CASREGPGQGNQPQHF
cdr3_nt: TGTGCCAGCAGAGAAGGTCCGGGACAGGGGAATCAGCCCCAGCATTTT

j_call: TRBJ2-1
d_call: TRBD1
clone_size: .
v_call: TRBV10-3
cdr3_aa: CAIRQGVDEQFF
cdr3_nt: TGTGCCATCAGGCAGGGGGTAGATGAGCAGTTCTTC

j_call: TRBJ2-5
d_call: TRBD2
clone_size: .
v_call: TRBV6-1
cdr3_aa: CASSPLAGGQETQYF
cdr3_nt: TGTGCCAGCAGTCCATTAGCGGGGGGGCAAGAGACCCAGTACTTC

j_call: TRBJ1-5
d_call: .
clone_size: .
v_call: TRBV27
cdr3_aa: CASRHDRDKTSGNQPQHF
cdr3_nt: TGTGCCAGCAGACATGACCGGGACAAGACTTCTGGCAATCAGCCCCAGCATTTT

j_call: TRBJ2-3
d_call: .
clone_size: .
v_call: TRBV5-4
cdr3_aa: CASSFPLRTDTQYF
cdr3_nt: TGTGCCAGCAGCTTCCCTCTCCGCACAGATACGCAGTATTTT

j_call: TRBJ2-5
d_call: TRBD2
clone_size: .
v_call: TRBV6-5
cdr3_aa: CASSLGIAGGLAQYF
cdr3_nt: TGTGCCAGCAGCCTTGGGATAGCGGGGGGGTTGGCCCAGTACTTC

j_call: TRBJ2-3
d_call: .
clone_size: few
v_call: TRBV6-6
cdr3_aa: CASSYSTGDTQYF
cdr3_nt: TGTGCCAGCAGTTACTCGACAGGAGATACGCAGTATTTT

j_call: TRBJ2-1
d_call: TRBD2
clone_size: .
v_call: TRBV7-9
cdr3_aa: CASSSGGESGTYNEQFF
cdr3_nt: TGTGCCAGCAGCTCGGGAGGTGAGAGCGGGACGTACAATGAGCAGTTCTTC

j_call: TRBJ1-1
d_call: .
clone_size: few
v_call: TRBV6-5
cdr3_aa: CAARGGIYAEAFF
cdr3_nt: TGTGCGGCACGGGGAGGGATTTACGCTGAAGCTTTCTTT

j_call: TRBJ1-1
d_call: .
clone_size: .
v_call: TRBV7-2
cdr3_aa: CASSLGARPVEAFF
cdr3_nt: TGTGCCAGCAGCTTAGGGGCTCGCCCAGTTGAAGCTTTCTTT

j_call: TRBJ1-5
d_call: .
clone_size: .
v_call: TRBV5-8
cdr3_aa: CASSRKGQFGSNQPQHF
cdr3_nt: TGTGCCAGCAGCCGTAAAGGACAGTTTGGTAGCAATCAGCCCCAGCATTTT

j_call: TRBJ1-1
d_call: .
clone_size: .
v_call: TRBV6-6
cdr3_aa: CASSSPDISEAFF
cdr3_nt: TGTGCCAGCAGTTCTCCGGACATATCTGAAGCTTTCTTT

j_call: TRBJ1-2
d_call: .
clone_size: .
v_call: TRBV27
cdr3_aa: CASSLKGGKKVGFGYTF
cdr3_nt: TGTGCCAGCAGTTTAAAGGGCGGGAAAAAGGTTGGTTTTGGCTACACCTTC

j_call: TRBJ1-1
d_call: .
clone_size: .
v_call: TRBV19
cdr3_aa: CATKRNYPENTEAFF
cdr3_nt: TGTGCCACCAAGAGAAACTACCCGGAGAACACTGAAGCTTTCTTT

j_call: TRBJ1-1
d_call: TRBD1
clone_size: .
v_call: TRBV6-5
cdr3_aa: CASRPRDSQNTEAFF
cdr3_nt: TGTGCCAGCAGACCGCGGGACAGCCAGAACACTGAAGCTTTCTTT

j_call: TRBJ1-1
d_call: TRBD1
clone_size: .
v_call: TRBV2
cdr3_aa: CASRNRGRKPEAFF
cdr3_nt: TGTGCCAGCAGAAACAGGGGGCGGAAACCTGAAGCTTTCTTT

j_call: TRBJ2-3
d_call: .
clone_size: .
v_call: TRBV6-4
cdr3_aa: CASSANGLFTDTQYF
cdr3_nt: TGTGCCAGCAGTGCTAACGGACTATTCACAGATACGCAGTATTTT

j_call: TRBJ2-6
d_call: TRBD2
clone_size: .
v_call: TRBV19
cdr3_aa: CASNPGGTSGANVLTF
cdr3_nt: TGTGCCAGTAATCCGGGGGGGACCTCTGGGGCCAACGTCCTGACTTTC

j_call: TRBJ1-4
d_call: TRBD1
clone_size: once
v_call: TRBV18
cdr3_aa: CASSLWTGIEKLFF
cdr3_nt: TGTGCCAGCTCACTGTGGACAGGGATTGAAAAACTGTTTTTT

j_call: TRBJ1-2
d_call: TRBD1
clone_size: once
v_call: TRBV9
cdr3_aa: CASSERDREGYTF
cdr3_nt: TGTGCCAGCAGCGAGAGGGACAGGGAAGGCTACACCTTC

j_call: TRBJ1-1
d_call: .
clone_size: .
v_call: TRBV7-2
cdr3_aa: CASSLVQGNTEAFF
cdr3_nt: TGTGCCAGCAGCTTAGTACAGGGAAACACTGAAGCTTTCTTT

j_call: TRBJ2-1
d_call: TRBD2
clone_size: once
v_call: TRBV7-9
cdr3_aa: CASSLEQGDYPEQFF
cdr3_nt: TGTGCCAGCAGCTTAGAACAAGGGGACTATCCTGAGCAGTTCTTC

j_call: TRBJ2-1
d_call: TRBD2
clone_size: .
v_call: TRBV11-1
cdr3_aa: CASSPLAGGPYNEQFF
cdr3_nt: TGTGCCAGCAGCCCCCTAGCGGGAGGCCCCTACAATGAGCAGTTCTTC

j_call: TRBJ2-1
d_call: .
clone_size: .
v_call: TRBV7-9
cdr3_aa: CASSLAHRDEQFF
cdr3_nt: TGTGCCAGCAGCTTAGCGCACAGGGATGAGCAGTTCTTC

j_call: TRBJ1-2
d_call: .
clone_size: once
v_call: TRBV19
cdr3_aa: CASSTPGRNNYGYTF
cdr3_nt: TGTGCCAGTAGTACGCCAGGGAGGAATAACTATGGCTACACCTTC

j_call: TRBJ1-5
d_call: TRBD1
clone_size: once
v_call: TRBV18
cdr3_aa: CASSPDREGRSNQPQHF
cdr3_nt: TGTGCCAGCTCACCAGACAGGGAAGGAAGGAGCAATCAGCCCCAGCATTTT

j_call: TRBJ1-2
d_call: TRBD1
clone_size: .
v_call: TRBV18
cdr3_aa: CASSRQGANYGYTF
cdr3_nt: TGTGCCAGCTCAAGACAGGGGGCAAACTATGGCTACACCTTC

j_call: TRBJ1-4
d_call: .
clone_size: few
v_call: TRBV7-6
cdr3_aa: CASSLRLNEKLFF
cdr3_nt: TGTGCCAGCAGCTTACGGTTGAATGAAAAACTGTTTTTT